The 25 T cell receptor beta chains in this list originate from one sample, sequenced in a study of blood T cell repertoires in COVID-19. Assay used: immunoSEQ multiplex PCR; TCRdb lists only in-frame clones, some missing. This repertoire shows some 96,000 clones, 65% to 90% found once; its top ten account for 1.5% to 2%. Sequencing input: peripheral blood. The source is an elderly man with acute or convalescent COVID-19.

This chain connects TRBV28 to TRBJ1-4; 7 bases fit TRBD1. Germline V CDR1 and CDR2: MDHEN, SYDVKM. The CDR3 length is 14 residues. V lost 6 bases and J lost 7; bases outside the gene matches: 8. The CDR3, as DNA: TGTGCCAGCAGCACAACAGGGGTTGGTGAAAAACTGTTTTTT. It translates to CASSTTGVGEKLFF.

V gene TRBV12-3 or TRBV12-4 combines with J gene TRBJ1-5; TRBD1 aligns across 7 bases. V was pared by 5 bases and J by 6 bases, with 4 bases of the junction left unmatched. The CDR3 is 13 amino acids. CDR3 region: CASSEGQIQPQHF. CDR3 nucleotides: TGTGCCAGCAGTGAGGGACAGATTCAGCCCCAGCATTTT.

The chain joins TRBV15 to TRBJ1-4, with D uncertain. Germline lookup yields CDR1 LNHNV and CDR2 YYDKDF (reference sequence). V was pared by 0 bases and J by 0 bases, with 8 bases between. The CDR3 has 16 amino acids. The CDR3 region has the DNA TGTGCCACCAGCAGAGATCTGGGAGCAACTAATGAAAAACTGTTTTTT. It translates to CATSRDLGATNEKLFF.

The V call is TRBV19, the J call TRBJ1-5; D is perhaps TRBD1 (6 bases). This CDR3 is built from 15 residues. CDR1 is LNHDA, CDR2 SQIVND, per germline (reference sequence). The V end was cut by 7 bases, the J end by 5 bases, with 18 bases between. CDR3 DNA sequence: TGTGCCAGTACCCTGGCGGGGGGCAGGTATCAGCCCCAGCATTTT. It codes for CASTLAGGRYQPQHF.

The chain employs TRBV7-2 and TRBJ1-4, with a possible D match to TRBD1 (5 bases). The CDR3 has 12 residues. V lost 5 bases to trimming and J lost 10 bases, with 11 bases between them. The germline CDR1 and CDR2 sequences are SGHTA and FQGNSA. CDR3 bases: TGTGCCAGCAGCCAGGGTGTTGGAAAACTGTTTTTT. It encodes CASSQGVGKLFF.

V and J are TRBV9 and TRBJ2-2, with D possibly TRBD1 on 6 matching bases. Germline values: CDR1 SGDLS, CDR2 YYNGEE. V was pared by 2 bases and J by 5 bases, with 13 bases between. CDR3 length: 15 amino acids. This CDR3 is CASSVSGAGTGELFF. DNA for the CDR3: TGTGCCAGCAGCGTTTCAGGGGCCGGGACCGGGGAGCTGTTTTTT. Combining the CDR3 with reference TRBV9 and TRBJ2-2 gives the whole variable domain DSGVTQTPKHLITATGQRVTLRCSPRSGDLSVYWYQQSLDQGLQFLIQYYNGEERAKGNILERFSAQQFPDLHSELNLSSLELGDSALYFCASSVSGAGTGELFFGEGSRLTVL.

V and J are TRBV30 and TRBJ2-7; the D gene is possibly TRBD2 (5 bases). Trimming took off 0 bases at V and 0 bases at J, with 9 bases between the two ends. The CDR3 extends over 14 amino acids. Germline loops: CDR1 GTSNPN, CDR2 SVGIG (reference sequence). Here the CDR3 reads CAWSVRGSSYEQYF. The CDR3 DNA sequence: TGTGCCTGGAGTGTTCGGGGTAGCTCCTACGAGCAGTACTTC.

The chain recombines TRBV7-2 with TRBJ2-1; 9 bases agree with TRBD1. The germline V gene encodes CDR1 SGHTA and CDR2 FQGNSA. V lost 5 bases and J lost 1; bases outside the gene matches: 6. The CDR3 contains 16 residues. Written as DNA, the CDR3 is TGTGCCAGCAGCACCCGGACAGGGGAATCCTACAATGAGCAGTTCTTC. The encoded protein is CASSTRTGESYNEQFF.

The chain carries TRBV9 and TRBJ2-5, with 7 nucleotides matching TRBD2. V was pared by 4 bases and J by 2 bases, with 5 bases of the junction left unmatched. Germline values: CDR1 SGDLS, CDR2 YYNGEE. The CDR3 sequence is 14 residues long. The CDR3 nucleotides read TGTGCCAGCAGCCCTGGGGGGGGGCAAGAGACCCAGTACTTC. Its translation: CASSPGGGQETQYF. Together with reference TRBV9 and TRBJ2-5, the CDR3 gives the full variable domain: DSGVTQTPKHLITATGQRVTLRCSPRSGDLSVYWYQQSLDQGLQFLIQYYNGEERAKGNILERFSAQQFPDLHSELNLSSLELGDSALYFCASSPGGGQETQYFGPGTRLLVL.

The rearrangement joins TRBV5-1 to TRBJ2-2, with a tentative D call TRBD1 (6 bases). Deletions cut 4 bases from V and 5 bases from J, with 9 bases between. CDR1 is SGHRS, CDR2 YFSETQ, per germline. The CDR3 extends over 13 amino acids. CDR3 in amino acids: CASSTTGTGELFF. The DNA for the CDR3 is TGCGCCAGCAGCACTACAGGGACCGGGGAGCTGTTTTTT. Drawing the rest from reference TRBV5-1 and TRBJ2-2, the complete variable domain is KAGVTQTPRYLIKTRGQQVTLSCSPISGHRSVSWYQQTPGQGLQFLFEYFSETQRNKGNFPGRFSGRQFSNSRSEMNVSTLELGDSALYLCASSTTGTGELFFGEGSRLTVL.

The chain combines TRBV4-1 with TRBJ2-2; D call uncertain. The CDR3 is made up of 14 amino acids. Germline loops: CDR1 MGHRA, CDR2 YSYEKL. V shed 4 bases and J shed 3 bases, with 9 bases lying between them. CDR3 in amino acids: CASSPGADTGELFF. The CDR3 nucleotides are TGCGCCAGCAGCCCCGGAGCAGACACCGGGGAGCTGTTTTTT.

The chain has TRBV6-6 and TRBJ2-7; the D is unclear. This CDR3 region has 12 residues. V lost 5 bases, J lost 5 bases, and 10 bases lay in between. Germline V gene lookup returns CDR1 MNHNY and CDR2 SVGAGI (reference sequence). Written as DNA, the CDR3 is TGTGCCAGCAGTCTTGTTCGGGACGAGCAGTACTTC. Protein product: CASSLVRDEQYF.

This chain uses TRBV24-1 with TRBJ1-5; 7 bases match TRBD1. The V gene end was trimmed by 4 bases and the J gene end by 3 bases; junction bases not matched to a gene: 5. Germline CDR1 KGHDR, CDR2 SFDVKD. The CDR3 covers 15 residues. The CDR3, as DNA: TGTGCCACCAGTGACCCGACAGGGCCCAATCAGCCCCAGCATTTT. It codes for CATSDPTGPNQPQHF.

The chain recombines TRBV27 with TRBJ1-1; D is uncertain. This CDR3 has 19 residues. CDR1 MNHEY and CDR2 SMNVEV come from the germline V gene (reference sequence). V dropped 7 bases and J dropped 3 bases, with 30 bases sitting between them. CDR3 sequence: CASTPRLAGLFMFYTEAFF. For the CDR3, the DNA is TGTGCCAGCACCCCCCGGTTGGCAGGCCTCTTTATGTTTTACACTGAAGCTTTCTTT.

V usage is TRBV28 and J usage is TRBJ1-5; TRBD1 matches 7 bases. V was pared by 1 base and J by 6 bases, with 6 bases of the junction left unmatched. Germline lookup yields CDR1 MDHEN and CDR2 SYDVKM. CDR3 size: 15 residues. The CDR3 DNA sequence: TGTGCCAGCAGTTTATCAGACAGGGCCGGTCAGCCCCAGCATTTT. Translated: CASSLSDRAGQPQHF.

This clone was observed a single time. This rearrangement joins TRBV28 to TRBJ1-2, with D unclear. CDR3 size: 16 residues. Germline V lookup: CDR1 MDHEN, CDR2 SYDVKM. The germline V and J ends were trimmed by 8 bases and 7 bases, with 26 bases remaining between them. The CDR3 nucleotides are TGTGCCAGCGTCCCAGCGGGCCAGATAAACGTGGGTGGCTACACCTTC. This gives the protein CASVPAGQINVGGYTF.

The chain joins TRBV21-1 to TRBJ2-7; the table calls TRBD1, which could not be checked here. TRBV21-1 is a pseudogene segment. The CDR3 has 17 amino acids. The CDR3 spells CASSPKTDRVVCNEQYF. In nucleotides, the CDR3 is TGTGCCAGCAGCCCCAAAACGGACAGGGTGGTTTGCAACGAGCAGTACTTC.

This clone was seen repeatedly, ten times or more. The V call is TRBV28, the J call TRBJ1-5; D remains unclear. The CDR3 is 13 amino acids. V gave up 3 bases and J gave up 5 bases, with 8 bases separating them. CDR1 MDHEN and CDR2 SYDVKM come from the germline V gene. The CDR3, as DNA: TGTGCCAGCAGTTTGGGCGAATATCAGCCCCAGCATTTT. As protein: CASSLGEYQPQHF.

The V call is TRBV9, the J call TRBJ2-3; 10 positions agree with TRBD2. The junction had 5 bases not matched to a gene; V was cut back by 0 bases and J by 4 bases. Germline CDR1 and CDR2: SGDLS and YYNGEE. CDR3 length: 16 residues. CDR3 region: CASSVASGRAPDTQYF. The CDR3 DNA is TGTGCCAGCAGCGTAGCGAGCGGGAGGGCCCCAGATACGCAGTATTTT.

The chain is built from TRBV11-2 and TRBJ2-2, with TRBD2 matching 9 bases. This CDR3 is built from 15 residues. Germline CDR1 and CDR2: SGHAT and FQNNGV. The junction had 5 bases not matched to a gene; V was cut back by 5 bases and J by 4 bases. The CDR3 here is CASSAGLAVTGELFF. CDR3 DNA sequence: TGTGCCAGCAGCGCGGGACTAGCCGTCACCGGGGAGCTGTTTTTT.

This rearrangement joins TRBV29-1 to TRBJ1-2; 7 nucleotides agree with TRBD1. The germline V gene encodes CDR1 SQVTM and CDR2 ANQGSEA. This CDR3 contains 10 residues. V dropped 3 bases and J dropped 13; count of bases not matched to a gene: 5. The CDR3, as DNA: TGCAGCGTTGAGGAGGGGGCCCTCACCTTC. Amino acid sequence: CSVEEGALTF. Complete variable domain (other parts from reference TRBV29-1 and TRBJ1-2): SAVISQKPSRDICQRGTSLTIQCQVDSQVTMMFWYRQQPGQSLTLIATANQGSEATYESGFVIDKFPISRPNLTFSTLTVSNMSPEDSSIYLCSVEEGALTFGSGTRLTVV.

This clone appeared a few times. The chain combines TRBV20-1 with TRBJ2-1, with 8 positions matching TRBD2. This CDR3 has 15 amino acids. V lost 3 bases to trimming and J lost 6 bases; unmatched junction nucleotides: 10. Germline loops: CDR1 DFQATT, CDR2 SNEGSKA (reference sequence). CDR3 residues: CSASSPAGGINEQFF. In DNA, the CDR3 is TGCAGTGCTAGTAGTCCGGCGGGAGGCATCAATGAGCAGTTCTTC.

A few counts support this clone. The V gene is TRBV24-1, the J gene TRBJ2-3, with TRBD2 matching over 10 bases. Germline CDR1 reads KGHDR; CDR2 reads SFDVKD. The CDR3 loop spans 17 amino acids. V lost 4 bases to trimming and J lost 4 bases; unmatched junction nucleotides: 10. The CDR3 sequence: CATSEQSSGSWADTQYF. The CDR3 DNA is TGTGCCACCAGTGAACAATCTAGCGGGAGTTGGGCAGATACGCAGTATTTT.

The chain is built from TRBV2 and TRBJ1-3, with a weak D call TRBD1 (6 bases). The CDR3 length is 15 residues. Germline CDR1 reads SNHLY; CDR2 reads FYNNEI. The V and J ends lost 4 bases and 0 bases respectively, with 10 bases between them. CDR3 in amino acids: CASSVGQPSGNTIYF. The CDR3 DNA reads TGTGCCAGCAGTGTTGGACAGCCCTCTGGAAACACCATATATTTT.

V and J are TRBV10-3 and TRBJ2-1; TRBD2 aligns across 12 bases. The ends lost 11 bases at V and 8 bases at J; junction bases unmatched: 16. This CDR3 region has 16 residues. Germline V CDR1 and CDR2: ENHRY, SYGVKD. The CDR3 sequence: CASWGLGLAGGYEQFF. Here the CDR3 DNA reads TGTGCCTCATGGGGGCTCGGGCTAGCGGGAGGGTATGAGCAGTTCTTC.